This TCR beta chain was captured by sequencing in a study of blood T cells in healthy people across ages. Whole-study results and caveats: Diversity figures based on one million T cells were deemed too low.

V gave up 7 bases and J gave up 8 bases, with 24 bases separating them. This CDR3 has 16 amino acids. Per the germline V gene, CDR1 is LNHDA and CDR2 is SQIVND (reference sequence). Worth noting for this clonotype: Its antigen remains unidentified.

The authors ran a second PCR of roughly 6 to 12 cycles using a sample-barcoded 5' primer and a J-beta primer mix. Each CDR3 protein gets one entry after TCRdb re-called the 5' RACE reads with MiXCR. The sample has hundreds of thousands of distinct CDR3 sequences; 40% to 50% are singletons. The rearrangement joins TRBV19 to TRBJ2-1; perhaps TRBD1 as D (5 bases). The sample was blood. The receptor was derived from an elderly man in good health. The CDR3 protein is CASNVGRTLGYDEQFF. The CDR3 coding sequence is TGTGCCAGTAACGTGGGCAGGACACTTGGATACGATGAGCAGTTCTTC.